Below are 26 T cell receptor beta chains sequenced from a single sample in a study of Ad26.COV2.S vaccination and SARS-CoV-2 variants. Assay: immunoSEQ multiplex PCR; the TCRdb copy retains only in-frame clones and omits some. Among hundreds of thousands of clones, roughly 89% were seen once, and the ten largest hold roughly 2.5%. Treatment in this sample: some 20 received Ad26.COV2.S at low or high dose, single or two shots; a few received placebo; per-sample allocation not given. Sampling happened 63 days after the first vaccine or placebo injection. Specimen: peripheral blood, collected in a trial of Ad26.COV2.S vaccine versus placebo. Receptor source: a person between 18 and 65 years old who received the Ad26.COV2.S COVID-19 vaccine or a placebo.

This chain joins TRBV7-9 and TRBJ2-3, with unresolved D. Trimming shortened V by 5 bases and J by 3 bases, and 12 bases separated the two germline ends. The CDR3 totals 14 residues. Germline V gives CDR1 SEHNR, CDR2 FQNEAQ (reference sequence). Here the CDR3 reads CASSHTAQTDTQYF. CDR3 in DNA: TGTGCCAGCAGCCACACAGCGCAGACAGATACGCAGTATTTT.

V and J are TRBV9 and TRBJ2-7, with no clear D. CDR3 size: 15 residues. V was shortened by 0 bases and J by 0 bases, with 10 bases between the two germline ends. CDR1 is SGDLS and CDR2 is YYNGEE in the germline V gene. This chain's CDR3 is CASSVASGYSYEQYF. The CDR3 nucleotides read TGTGCCAGCAGCGTAGCTAGTGGATACTCCTACGAGCAGTACTTC.

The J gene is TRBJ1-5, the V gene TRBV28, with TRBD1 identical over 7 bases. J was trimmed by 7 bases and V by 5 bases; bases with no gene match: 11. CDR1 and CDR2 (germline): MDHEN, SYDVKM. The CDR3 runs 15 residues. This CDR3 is CASSPPWTGWQPQHF. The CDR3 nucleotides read TGTGCCAGCAGTCCACCATGGACAGGCTGGCAGCCCCAGCATTTT.

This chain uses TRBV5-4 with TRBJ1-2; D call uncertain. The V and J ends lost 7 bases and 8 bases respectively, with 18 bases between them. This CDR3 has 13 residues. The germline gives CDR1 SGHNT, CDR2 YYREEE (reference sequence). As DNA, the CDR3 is TGTGCCAGCTATTTTTGGCATTTGGGGGGCTACACCTTC. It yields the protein CASYFWHLGGYTF. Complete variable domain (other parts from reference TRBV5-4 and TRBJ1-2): ETGVTQSPTHLIKTRGQQVTLRCSSQSGHNTVSWYQQALGQGPQFIFQYYREEENGRGNFPPRFSGLQFPNYSSELNVNALELDDSALYLCASYFWHLGGYTFGSGTRLTVV.

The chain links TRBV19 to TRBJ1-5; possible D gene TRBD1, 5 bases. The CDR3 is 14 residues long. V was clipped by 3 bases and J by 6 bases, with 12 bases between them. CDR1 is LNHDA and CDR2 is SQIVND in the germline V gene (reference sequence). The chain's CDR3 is CASSMGSGGQPQHF. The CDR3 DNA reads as TGTGCCAGTAGTATGGGATCGGGGGGTCAGCCCCAGCATTTT.

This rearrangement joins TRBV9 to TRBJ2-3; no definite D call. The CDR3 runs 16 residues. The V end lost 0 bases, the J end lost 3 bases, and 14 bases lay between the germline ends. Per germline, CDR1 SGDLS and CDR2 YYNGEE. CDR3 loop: CASSVEGLMRTDTQYF. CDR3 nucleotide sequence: TGTGCCAGCAGCGTAGAAGGCCTCATGAGGACAGATACGCAGTATTTT.

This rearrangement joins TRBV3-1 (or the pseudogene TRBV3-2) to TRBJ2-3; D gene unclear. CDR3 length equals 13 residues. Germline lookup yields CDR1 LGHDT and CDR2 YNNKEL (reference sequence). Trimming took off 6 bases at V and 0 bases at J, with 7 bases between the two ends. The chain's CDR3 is CASSRVSTDTQYF. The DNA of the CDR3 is TGTGCCAGCAGTCGCGTGAGCACAGATACGCAGTATTTT.

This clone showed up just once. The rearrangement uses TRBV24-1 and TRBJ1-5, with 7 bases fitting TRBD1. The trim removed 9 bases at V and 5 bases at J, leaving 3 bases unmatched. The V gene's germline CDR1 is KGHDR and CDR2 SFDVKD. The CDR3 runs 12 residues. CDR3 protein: CATGQGDQPQHF. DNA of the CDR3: TGTGCCACCGGTCAGGGGGATCAGCCCCAGCATTTT.

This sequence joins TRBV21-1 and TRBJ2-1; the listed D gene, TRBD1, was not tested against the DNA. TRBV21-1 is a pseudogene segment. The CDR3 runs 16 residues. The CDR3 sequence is CASSSKWGPVYNEQFF. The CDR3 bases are TGTGCCAGCAGCTCAAAGTGGGGGCCGGTCTACAATGAGCAGTTCTTC.

CDR3 sequence reads: CASSWGQFYSPLHF. As DNA, the CDR3 is TGTGCCAGCAGCTGGGGACAGTTTTATTCACCCCTCCACTTT. This chain connects TRBV7-9 to TRBJ1-6; 7 bases line up with TRBD1. J lost 8 bases, V lost 4 bases, and 5 bases had no gene match. The germline gives CDR1 SEHNR, CDR2 FQNEAQ (reference sequence). CDR3 length: 14 amino acids.

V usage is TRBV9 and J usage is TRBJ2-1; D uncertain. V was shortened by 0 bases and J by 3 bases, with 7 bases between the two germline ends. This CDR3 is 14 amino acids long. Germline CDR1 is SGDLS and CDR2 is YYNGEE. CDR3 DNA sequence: TGTGCCAGCAGCGTAGGTGGCGGCTACAATGAGCAGTTCTTC. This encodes CASSVGGGYNEQFF.

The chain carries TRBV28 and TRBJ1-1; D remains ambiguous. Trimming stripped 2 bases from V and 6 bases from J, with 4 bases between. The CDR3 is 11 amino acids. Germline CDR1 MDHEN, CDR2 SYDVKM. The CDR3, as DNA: TGTGCCAGCAGTTTACGGGCTGAAGCTTTCTTT. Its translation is CASSLRAEAFF.

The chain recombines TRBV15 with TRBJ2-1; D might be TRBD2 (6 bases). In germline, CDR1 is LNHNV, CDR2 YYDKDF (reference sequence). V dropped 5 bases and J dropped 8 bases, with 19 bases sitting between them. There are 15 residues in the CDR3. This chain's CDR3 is CATSPGGSPTDEQFF. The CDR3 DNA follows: TGTGCCACCAGCCCTGGAGGGAGTCCTACCGATGAGCAGTTCTTC.

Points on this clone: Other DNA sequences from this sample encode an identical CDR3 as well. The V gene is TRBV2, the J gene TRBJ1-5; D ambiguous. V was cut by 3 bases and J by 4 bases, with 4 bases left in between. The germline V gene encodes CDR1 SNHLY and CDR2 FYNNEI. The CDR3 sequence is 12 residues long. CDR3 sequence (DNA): TGTGCCAGCAGTGAGGGTAATCAGCCCCAGCATTTT. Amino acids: CASSEGNQPQHF.

For the CDR3, the DNA is TGTGCCAGTAGCCCGGGACAGGGTCTTTATAGCAATCAGCCCCAGCATTTT. Translating it yields CASSPGQGLYSNQPQHF. The rearrangement joins TRBV19 to TRBJ1-5; TRBD1 agrees at 9 bases. Germline V gene data show CDR1 as LNHDA and CDR2 as SQIVND (reference sequence). V lost 6 bases, J lost 0 bases, and 9 bases stayed unmatched. This CDR3 is 17 amino acids long. Looking up the rest from reference TRBV19 and TRBJ1-5 gives the full variable domain: DGGITQSPKYLFRKEGQNVTLSCEQNLNHDAMYWYRQDPGQGLRLIYYSQIVNDFQKGDIAEGYSVSREKKESFPLTVTSAQKNPTAFYLCASSPGQGLYSNQPQHFGDGTRLSIL.

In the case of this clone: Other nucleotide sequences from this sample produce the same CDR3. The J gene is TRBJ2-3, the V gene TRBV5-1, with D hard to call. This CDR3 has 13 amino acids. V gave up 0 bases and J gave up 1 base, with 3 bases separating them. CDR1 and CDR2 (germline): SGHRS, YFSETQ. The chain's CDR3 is CASSLGGTDTQYF. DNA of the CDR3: TGCGCCAGCAGCTTGGGGGGCACAGATACGCAGTATTTT.

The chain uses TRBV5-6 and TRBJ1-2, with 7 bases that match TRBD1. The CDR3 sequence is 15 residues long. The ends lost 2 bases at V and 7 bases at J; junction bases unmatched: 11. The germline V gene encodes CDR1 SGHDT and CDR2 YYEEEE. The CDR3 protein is CASSLSSYRGFGYTF. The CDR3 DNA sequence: TGTGCCAGCAGCTTATCGAGCTACAGGGGTTTTGGCTACACCTTC.

This CDR3 is CASSIKGGLFIYEQYV. The CDR3, as DNA: TGTGCCAGCAGCATAAAAGGGGGACTCTTTATCTACGAGCAGTACGTC. This sequence joins TRBV7-9 and TRBJ2-7, with D perhaps assigned TRBD1 or TRBD2 (6 bases each). CDR1 is SEHNR and CDR2 is FQNEAQ in the germline V gene (reference sequence). Trimming cost V 5 bases and J 3 bases, with 20 bases left between them. The CDR3 covers 16 residues.

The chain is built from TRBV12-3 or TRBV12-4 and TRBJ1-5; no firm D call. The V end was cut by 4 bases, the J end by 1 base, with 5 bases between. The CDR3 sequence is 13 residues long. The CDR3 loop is CASSSVSNQPQHF. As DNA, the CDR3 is TGTGCCAGCAGTTCTGTAAGCAATCAGCCCCAGCATTTT.

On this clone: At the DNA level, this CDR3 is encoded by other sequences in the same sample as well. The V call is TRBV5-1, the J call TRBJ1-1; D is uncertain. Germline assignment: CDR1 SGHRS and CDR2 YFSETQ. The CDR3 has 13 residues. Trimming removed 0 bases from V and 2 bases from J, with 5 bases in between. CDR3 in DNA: TGCGCCAGCAGCTTGGAGGGAAACACTGAAGCTTTCTTT. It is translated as CASSLEGNTEAFF.

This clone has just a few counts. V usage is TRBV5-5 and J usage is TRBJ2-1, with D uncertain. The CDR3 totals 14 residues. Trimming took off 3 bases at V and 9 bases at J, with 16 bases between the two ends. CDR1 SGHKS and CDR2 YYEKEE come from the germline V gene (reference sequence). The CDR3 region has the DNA TGTGCCAGCAGCTATCTCGAGGCCTGGGGTGAGCAGTTCTTC. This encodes CASSYLEAWGEQFF.

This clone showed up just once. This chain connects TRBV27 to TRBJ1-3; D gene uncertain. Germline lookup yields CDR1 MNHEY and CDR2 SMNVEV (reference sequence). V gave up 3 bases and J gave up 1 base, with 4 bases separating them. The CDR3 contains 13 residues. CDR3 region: CASSFRSGNTIYF. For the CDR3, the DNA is TGTGCCAGCAGTTTCAGATCTGGAAACACCATATATTTT.

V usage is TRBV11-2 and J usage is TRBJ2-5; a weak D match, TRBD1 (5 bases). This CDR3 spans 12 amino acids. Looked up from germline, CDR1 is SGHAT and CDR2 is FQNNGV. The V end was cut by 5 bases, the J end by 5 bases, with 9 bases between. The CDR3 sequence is CASSRGGETQYF. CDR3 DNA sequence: TGTGCCAGCAGCAGGGGTGGGGAGACCCAGTACTTC.

This chain's CDR3 is CASSQDPGAWWNSPLHF. The CDR3 region has the DNA TGTGCCAGCAGCCAAGATCCCGGGGCCTGGTGGAATTCACCCCTCCACTTT. The V gene is TRBV14, the J gene TRBJ1-6, with a tentative D call TRBD1 (5 bases). The CDR3 runs to 17 residues. The germline V and J ends were trimmed by 0 bases and 7 bases, with 16 bases remaining between them. Germline assignment: CDR1 SGHDN and CDR2 FVKESK.

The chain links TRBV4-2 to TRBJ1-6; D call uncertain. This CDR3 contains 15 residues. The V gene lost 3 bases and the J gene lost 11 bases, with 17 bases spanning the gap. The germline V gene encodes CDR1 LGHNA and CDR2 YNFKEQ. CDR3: CASSHTRGGNPPLHF. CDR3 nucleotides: TGTGCCAGCAGCCACACTCGCGGAGGAAACCCACCCCTCCACTTT.

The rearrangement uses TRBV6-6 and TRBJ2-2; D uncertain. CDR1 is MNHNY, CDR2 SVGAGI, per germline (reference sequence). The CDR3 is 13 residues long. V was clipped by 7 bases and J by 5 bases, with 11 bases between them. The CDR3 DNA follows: TGTGCCAGCACCTTGGTGGGAACCGGGGAGCTGTTTTTT. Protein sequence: CASTLVGTGELFF.